Given below is one T cell receptor beta chain in context. The use of a sample-barcoded 5' primer and a J-beta primer mix characterized a second PCR of roughly 6 to 11 cycles. TCRdb recomputed calls from the 5' RACE reads with MiXCR, one row per CDR3 protein. The table has 650,000 to 1,000,000 distinct CDR3 sequences, under 40% seen once; the top ten hold roughly 13%. The sample is drawn from a study of blood T cells in healthy people across ages. CDR1 is SNHLY and CDR2 is FYNNEI in the germline V gene. CDR3 size: 13 residues. Trimming took off 6 bases at V and 3 bases at J, with 9 bases between the two ends.

This TCR was sampled from a man aged 18-30 years in good health. Sample: blood. The chain combines TRBV2 with TRBJ1-5, with no clear D. Written as DNA, the CDR3 is TGTGCCAGCAGCACTCGGATCAATCAGCCCCAGCATTTT. The encoded protein is CASSTRINQPQHF.